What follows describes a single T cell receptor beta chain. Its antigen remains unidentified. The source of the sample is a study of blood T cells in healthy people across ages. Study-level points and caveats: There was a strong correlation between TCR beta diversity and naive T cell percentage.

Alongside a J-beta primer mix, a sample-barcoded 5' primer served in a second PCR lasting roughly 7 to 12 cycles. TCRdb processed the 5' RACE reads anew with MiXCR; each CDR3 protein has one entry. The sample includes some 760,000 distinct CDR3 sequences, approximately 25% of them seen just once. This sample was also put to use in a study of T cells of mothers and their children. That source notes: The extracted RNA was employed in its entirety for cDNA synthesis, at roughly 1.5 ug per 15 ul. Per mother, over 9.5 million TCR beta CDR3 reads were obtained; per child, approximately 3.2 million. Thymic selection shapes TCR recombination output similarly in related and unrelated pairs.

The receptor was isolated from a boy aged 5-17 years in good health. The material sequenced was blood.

The CDR3: CASSEDRGPTGELFF. The CDR3 DNA sequence: TGTGCCAGCAGCGAGGACAGGGGGCCCACCGGGGAGCTGTTTTTT. The chain uses TRBV11-3 and TRBJ2-2; 11 bases line up with TRBD1. Looked up from germline, CDR1 is SGHNT and CDR2 is YENEEA. The CDR3 has 15 residues. Trimming cost V 5 bases and J 4 bases; bases outside gene matches: 3.